These 17 T cell receptor beta chains originate from one sample sequenced in a study of blood T cell repertoires in COVID-19. Clones were sequenced by immunoSEQ multiplex PCR, and TCRdb holds only the in-frame ones, with some missing. The table lists roughly 220,000 clones, about 86% of them singletons, with about 15% in the top ten. Sequencing was carried out using PBMCs or T cells enriched from blood (not recorded which). The source is a woman in her 50s with acute COVID-19.

This clone was seen a handful of times. V and J are TRBV5-1 and TRBJ2-2; 7 positions match TRBD1. With V trimmed by 4 bases and J by 7 bases, 10 bases remained unmatched. Germline CDR1 reads SGHRS; CDR2 reads YFSETQ. The CDR3 length is 15 residues. CDR3 DNA: TGCGCCAGCAGCGCTAGACAGGGTCGGGGCGGGGAGCTGTTTTTT. This sequence encodes CASSARQGRGGELFF.

J is TRBJ2-2 and V is TRBV18; no clear D. Trimming took off 3 bases at V and 6 bases at J, with 14 bases between the two ends. CDR3 length equals 15 residues. CDR1 KGHSH and CDR2 LQKENI come from the germline V gene. CDR3 loop: CASSPPSLEAGELFF. CDR3 bases: TGTGCCAGCTCACCGCCCTCTCTAGAAGCCGGGGAGCTGTTTTTT.

V is TRBV7-2 and J is TRBJ2-7; D remains unclear. CDR3 length equals 14 residues. Trimming shortened V by 4 bases and J by 4 bases, and 14 bases separated the two germline ends. CDR1 and CDR2 from the germline V gene are SGHTA and FQGNSA. As DNA, the CDR3 is TGTGCCAGCAGCTCGGTAGAGACCAGGTACGAGCAGTACTTC. As protein: CASSSVETRYEQYF.

The chain carries TRBV9 and TRBJ1-4; TRBD1 might be the D (5 bases). Germline CDR1 and CDR2: SGDLS and YYNGEE. CDR3 length equals 18 residues. V dropped 0 bases and J dropped 4 bases, with 19 bases sitting between them. CDR3 bases: TGTGCCAGCAGCGTAGCTGATTGGACCAAGGGGATTAATGAAAAACTGTTTTTT. Amino acid sequence: CASSVADWTKGINEKLFF.

This clone was detected only a few times. The CDR3 here is CASRSGTANEKLFF. DNA of the CDR3: TGCGCCAGCAGGTCGGGGACAGCTAATGAAAAACTGTTTTTT. This chain uses TRBV5-1 with TRBJ1-4, with 7 bases matching TRBD1. Germline values: CDR1 SGHRS, CDR2 YFSETQ. V trimming: 5 bases; J trimming: 3 bases; junction bases outside the gene matches: 4. The CDR3 spans 14 residues.

V gene TRBV9 combines with J gene TRBJ2-1; 7 nucleotides match TRBD2. V lost 0 bases, J lost 3 bases, and 6 bases stayed unmatched. The CDR3 sequence is 16 residues long. From germline, CDR1 is SGDLS and CDR2 YYNGEE. CDR3 bases: TGTGCCAGCAGCGTAGTGGGGAGGGCCCTCTACAATGAGCAGTTCTTC. This encodes CASSVVGRALYNEQFF.

The rearrangement links TRBV29-1 to TRBJ1-2, with TRBD1 matching over 10 bases. Germline V gene lookup returns CDR1 SQVTM and CDR2 ANQGSEA. The CDR3 runs to 14 residues. V dropped 6 bases and J dropped 5; count of bases not matched to a gene: 9. The CDR3 DNA reads as TGCAGCGTCCAATCGACAGGGGGCTGGTATGGCTACACCTTC. It yields the protein CSVQSTGGWYGYTF.

V usage is TRBV11-2 and J usage is TRBJ1-2; maybe TRBD1 (5 bases). From germline, CDR1 is SGHAT and CDR2 FQNNGV. V was cut by 5 bases and J by 7 bases, with 17 bases left in between. The CDR3 is 14 residues long. The CDR3 DNA reads TGTGCCAGCAGCCGAAATCAAGCCCAGGGTGGCTACACCTTC. It yields the protein CASSRNQAQGGYTF.

This clone has just a few counts. The V call is TRBV28, the J call TRBJ1-2; 7 nucleotides agree with TRBD1. The CDR3 has 15 amino acids. The V gene's germline CDR1 is MDHEN and CDR2 SYDVKM. V was pared by 4 bases and J by 5 bases, with 10 bases of the junction left unmatched. Here the CDR3 reads CASSSGQVQAYGYTF. Here the CDR3 DNA reads TGTGCCAGCAGTTCTGGACAGGTGCAGGCTTATGGCTACACCTTC.

The gene calls are TRBV18 and TRBJ1-5; 10 bases fit TRBD1. V shed 3 bases, J shed 6 bases, and the junction held 8 bases outside the gene matches. The germline gives CDR1 KGHSH, CDR2 LQKENI. The CDR3 is made up of 16 amino acids. DNA for the CDR3: TGTGCCAGCTCACCTGGTAGACAGGGGGCGGTTCAGCCCCAGCATTTT. Amino acids: CASSPGRQGAVQPQHF.

The chain combines TRBV11-1 with TRBJ1-5; D is unresolved. V was clipped by 3 bases and J by 6 bases, with 9 bases between them. Looked up from germline, CDR1 is SGHAT and CDR2 is FQDESV (reference sequence). The CDR3 runs to 13 residues. The CDR3 bases are TGTGCCAGCAGCTTGGCCTCCAGTCAGCCCCAGCATTTT. Its translation is CASSLASSQPQHF.

The V and J genes are TRBV5-1 and TRBJ2-1; TRBD2 matches 11 bases. V shed 1 base, J shed 9 bases, and the junction held 6 bases outside the gene matches. Germline lookup yields CDR1 SGHRS and CDR2 YFSETQ. The CDR3 loop spans 15 amino acids. CDR3 nucleotides: TGCGCCAGCAGCTTGCAACTAGCGGGAGTGTCTGAGCAGTTCTTC. It encodes CASSLQLAGVSEQFF.

The chain links TRBV2 to TRBJ1-1, with 12 bases matching TRBD1. Germline loops: CDR1 SNHLY, CDR2 FYNNEI. The CDR3 extends over 18 amino acids. J was trimmed by 3 bases and V by 6 bases; bases with no gene match: 14. The DNA for the CDR3 is TGTGCCAGCAGCGAACGGGACAGGGGGCTAAATAAAGACACTGAAGCTTTCTTT. This gives the protein CASSERDRGLNKDTEAFF.

The chain uses TRBV10-1 and TRBJ1-1; maybe TRBD1 (6 bases). Trimming took 10 bases from V and 7 from J, leaving 16 bases between them. Germline-derived CDR1 and CDR2 are WNHNN and SYGVQD (reference sequence). The CDR3 sequence is 12 residues long. The DNA for the CDR3 is TGCGCCAAGACAGGTGTGACGGGTGAAGCTTTCTTT. Protein sequence: CAKTGVTGEAFF.

This chain links TRBV7-2 with TRBJ2-7; D is possibly TRBD1 (6 bases). Germline V gene lookup returns CDR1 SGHTA and CDR2 FQGNSA. The germline V and J ends were trimmed by 5 bases and 0 bases, with 14 bases remaining between them. The CDR3 has 15 amino acids. CDR3 bases: TGTGCCAGCAGCCGTATTCGGGACACCTCCTACGAGCAGTACTTC. Translating it yields CASSRIRDTSYEQYF.

The rearrangement uses TRBV12-3 or TRBV12-4 and TRBJ1-2; 9 nucleotides align to TRBD1. Germline trimming cut 6 bases from V and 3 bases from J; bases unmatched to any gene: 2. CDR3 length: 13 residues. As DNA, the CDR3 is TGTGCCAGCAGGCGACAGGGGGACTATGGCTACACCTTC. Protein: CASRRQGDYGYTF.

J is TRBJ2-3 and V is TRBV7-2, with no clear D. Germline V gene data show CDR1 as SGHTA and CDR2 as FQGNSA. This CDR3 has 12 residues. V dropped 2 bases and J dropped 6 bases, with 6 bases sitting between them. This chain's CDR3 is CASSLSRDTQYF. The CDR3 nucleotides read TGTGCCAGCAGCTTATCCCGGGATACGCAGTATTTT.